The 9 T cell receptor beta chains listed next were all sequenced from one sample in a study of T cell repertoires in cytomegalovirus infection. These receptors' antigens are unknown. TCRdb recomputed calls from the reads with MiXCR, one row per CDR3 protein. The table shows 900,000 to 950,000 distinct CDR3 sequences, with around 31% occurring only once. The specimen comprised cultured CD8+ T cells from PBMCs, sampled from culture after CMV antigen stimulation. These receptors were collected from a human donor in good health (CMV status not recorded). Some clones in this sample may be carry-over from other donors' samples.

Only a few counts were recorded for this clonotype. The CDR3 is CASSPPIATGELFF. The CDR3 DNA reads as TGTGCCAGCAGCCCTCCAATAGCCACCGGGGAGCTGTTTTTT. V gene TRBV7-9 combines with J gene TRBJ2-2; D is undetermined. The V end lost 5 bases, the J end lost 4 bases, and 11 bases lay between the germline ends. Germline CDR1 is SEHNR and CDR2 is FQNEAQ (reference sequence). This CDR3 has 14 residues. The entire variable domain, with the rest obtained from reference TRBV7-9 and TRBJ2-2, is as follows: DTGVSQNPRHKITKRGQNVTFRCDPISEHNRLYWYRQTLGQGPEFLTYFQNEAQLEKSRLLSDRFSAERPKGSFSTLEIQRTEQGDSAMYLCASSPPIATGELFFGEGSRLTVL.

J is TRBJ2-1 and V is TRBV7-9, with D uncertain. Germline-derived CDR1 and CDR2 are SEHNR and FQNEAQ (reference sequence). This CDR3 comprises 14 residues. The V end lost 5 bases, the J end lost 5 bases, and 13 bases lay between the germline ends. The CDR3 bases are TGTGCCAGCAGCGAGACTGGTTGGGACAATGAGCAGTTCTTC. Residues: CASSETGWDNEQFF. Combining the CDR3 with reference TRBV7-9 and TRBJ2-1 gives the whole variable domain DTGVSQNPRHKITKRGQNVTFRCDPISEHNRLYWYRQTLGQGPEFLTYFQNEAQLEKSRLLSDRFSAERPKGSFSTLEIQRTEQGDSAMYLCASSETGWDNEQFFGPGTRLTVL.

V and J are TRBV19 and TRBJ2-1; D might be TRBD2 (5 bases). Deletions cut 3 bases from V and 0 bases from J, with 12 bases between. Germline V gene sequence: CDR1 LNHDA, CDR2 SQIVND (reference sequence). The CDR3 runs 16 residues. CDR3 sequence reads: CASSIEGFSSYNEQFF. CDR3 bases: TGTGCCAGTAGTATTGAGGGCTTTAGCTCCTACAATGAGCAGTTCTTC. Filled out from reference TRBV19 and TRBJ2-1, the complete variable domain reads DGGITQSPKYLFRKEGQNVTLSCEQNLNHDAMYWYRQDPGQGLRLIYYSQIVNDFQKGDIAEGYSVSREKKESFPLTVTSAQKNPTAFYLCASSIEGFSSYNEQFFGPGTRLTVL.

There are a few counts of this clonotype. The chain is built from TRBV6-5 and TRBJ1-2; 7 nucleotides agree with TRBD1. The germline gives CDR1 MNHEY, CDR2 SVGAGI. The length of the CDR3 is 13 residues. CDR3 in DNA: TGTGCAATTTACAGGGGAGCTAACTATGGCTACACCTTC. It yields the protein CAIYRGANYGYTF.

The chain joins TRBV3-1 to TRBJ2-1; a possible D gene is TRBD1 (5 bases). The CDR3 consists of 15 residues. V lost 4 bases and J 5 bases, leaving 15 bases between the germline ends. Per the germline V gene, CDR1 is LGHDT and CDR2 is YNNKEL (reference sequence). The CDR3 spells CASSPSGNPHNEQFF. The CDR3 nucleotides are TGTGCCAGCAGCCCGTCAGGGAATCCACACAATGAGCAGTTCTTC.

In the case of this clonotype: Just one base apart from a much larger clone, this may be a read error. The chain links TRBV7-6 to TRBJ1-1; weak D call: TRBD1 (5 bases). CDR3 length equals 14 residues. The germline CDR1 and CDR2 sequences are SGHVS and FNYEAQ. The chain's CDR3 is CVSSLAGRVTEAFF. CDR3 sequence (DNA): TGTGTCAGCAGCTTAGCGGGCAGGGTCACTGAAGCTTTCTTT.

On this clonotype itself: With a much larger clone just one base away, this may be a read error. The chain uses TRBV5-6 and TRBJ1-6; TRBD1 might be the D (5 bases). The CDR3 totals 13 residues. Germline CDR1 is SGHDT and CDR2 is YYEEEE. V lost 2 bases and J lost 8, with 8 bases in between. CDR3 residues: CASSLVGDSPLHF. CDR3 in DNA: TGTGCCAGCAGCTTAGTGGGGGATTCACCCCTCCACTTT.

This clonotype has more than one count but fewer than ten. The chain uses TRBV6-1 and TRBJ2-7; D ambiguous. V lost 1 base, J lost 0 bases, and 13 bases lay in between. The CDR3 sequence is 16 residues long. CDR1 and CDR2 from the germline V gene are MNHNS and SASEGT. The CDR3: CASSEVLMGSSYEQYF. Written as DNA, the CDR3 is TGTGCCAGCAGTGAAGTACTTATGGGCAGCTCCTACGAGCAGTACTTC.

At least ten counts were recorded for this clonotype. An end of the junction differs from the germline gene, which may be a read error. This chain joins TRBV7-7 and TRBJ2-3; tentative D call: TRBD1 (5 bases). CDR1 SSHAT and CDR2 FNYEAQ come from the germline V gene (reference sequence). CDR3 length equals 13 residues. The CDR3 region has the DNA TGTGCTAGCAGCTTGGACACCACAGATACGCAGTATTTT. As protein: CASSLDTTDTQYF.